The 2 T cell receptor beta chains given below trace back to one sample, sequenced in a study of cytomegalovirus exposure and HLA in healthy donors. PCR amplification relied on 60 Vbeta primers (plus 13 Jbeta primers). Using immunoSEQ multiplex PCR, the repertoire was profiled, and TCRdb retains in-frame clones only, with some absent. The sample includes roughly 150,000 clones, approximately 88% of them seen just once. Sequenced sample: PBMCs. The receptors originated from a young woman in good health and CMV-seronegative.

The genes are TRBV9 and TRBJ1-2; 7 bases match TRBD1. V gave up 3 bases and J gave up 5 bases; unmatched junction bases: 4. Germline CDR1 is SGDLS and CDR2 is YYNGEE. The CDR3 has 13 residues. CDR3 in amino acids: CASSATTGYGYTF. The CDR3 coding sequence is TGTGCCAGCAGCGCCACGACAGGGTATGGCTACACCTTC.

The CDR3, as DNA: TGTGCCAGCAGTGATGTTGCGGTTGTGAATTCACCCCTCCACTTT. Translated, it gives CASSDVAVVNSPLHF. The chain is built from TRBV6-1 and TRBJ1-6; D not certain. CDR3 length: 15 residues. CDR1 and CDR2 from the germline V gene are MNHNS and SASEGT. Trimming cost V 3 bases and J 7 bases, with 13 bases left between them.